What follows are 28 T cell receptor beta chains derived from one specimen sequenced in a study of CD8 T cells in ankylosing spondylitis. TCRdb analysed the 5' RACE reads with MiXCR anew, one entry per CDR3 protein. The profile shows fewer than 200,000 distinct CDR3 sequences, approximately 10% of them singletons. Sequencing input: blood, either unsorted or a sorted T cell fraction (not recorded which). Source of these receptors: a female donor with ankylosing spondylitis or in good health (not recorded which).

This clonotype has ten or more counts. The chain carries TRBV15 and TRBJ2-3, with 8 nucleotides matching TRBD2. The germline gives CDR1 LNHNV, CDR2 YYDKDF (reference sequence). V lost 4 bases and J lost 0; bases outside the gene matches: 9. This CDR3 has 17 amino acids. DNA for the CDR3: TGTGCCACCAGCACCTTCCCCAAGCGGGAGAGCACAGATACGCAGTATTTT. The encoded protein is CATSTFPKRESTDTQYF.

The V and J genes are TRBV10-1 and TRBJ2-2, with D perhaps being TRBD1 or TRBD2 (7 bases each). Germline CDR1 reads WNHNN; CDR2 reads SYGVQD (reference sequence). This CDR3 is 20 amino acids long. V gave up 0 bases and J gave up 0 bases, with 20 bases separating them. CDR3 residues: CASSESGGGKTLSNTGELFF. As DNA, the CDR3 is TGCGCCAGCAGTGAGTCGGGAGGGGGCAAGACTCTATCGAACACCGGGGAGCTGTTTTTT.

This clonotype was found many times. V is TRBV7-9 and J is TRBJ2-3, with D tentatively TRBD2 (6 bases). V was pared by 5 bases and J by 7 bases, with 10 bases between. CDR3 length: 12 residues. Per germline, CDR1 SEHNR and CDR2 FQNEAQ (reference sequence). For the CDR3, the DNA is TGTGCCAGCAGCCTGGAGGGAAATACGCAGTATTTT. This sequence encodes CASSLEGNTQYF.

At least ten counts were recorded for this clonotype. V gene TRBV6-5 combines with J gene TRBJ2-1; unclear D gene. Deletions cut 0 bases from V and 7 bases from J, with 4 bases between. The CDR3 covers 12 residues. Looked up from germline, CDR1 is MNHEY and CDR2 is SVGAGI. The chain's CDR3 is CASSYSGNEQFF. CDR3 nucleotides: TGTGCCAGCAGTTACTCGGGGAATGAGCAGTTCTTC.

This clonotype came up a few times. The CDR3 is CASEQNTEAFF. The DNA of the CDR3 is TGTGCCAGCGAACAGAACACTGAAGCTTTCTTT. The chain employs TRBV5-6 and TRBJ1-1; D uncertain. Trimming removed 7 bases from V and 1 base from J, with 5 bases in between. There are 11 residues in the CDR3. CDR1 is SGHDT and CDR2 is YYEEEE in the germline V gene.

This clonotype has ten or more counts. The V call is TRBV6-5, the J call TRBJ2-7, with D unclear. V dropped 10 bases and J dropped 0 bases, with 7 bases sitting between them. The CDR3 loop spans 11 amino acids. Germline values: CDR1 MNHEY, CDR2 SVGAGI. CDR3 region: CATRYSYEQYF. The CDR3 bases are TGTGCCACGCGTTACTCCTACGAGCAGTACTTC.

Here the CDR3 reads CASSPPDGSTYNEQFF. CDR3 nucleotide sequence: TGTGCCAGCTCACCCCCAGACGGGTCGACCTACAATGAGCAGTTCTTC. This rearrangement joins TRBV18 to TRBJ2-1; D gene uncertain. Trimming stripped 3 bases from V and 2 bases from J, with 14 bases between. Germline assignment: CDR1 KGHSH and CDR2 LQKENI. This CDR3 comprises 16 residues.

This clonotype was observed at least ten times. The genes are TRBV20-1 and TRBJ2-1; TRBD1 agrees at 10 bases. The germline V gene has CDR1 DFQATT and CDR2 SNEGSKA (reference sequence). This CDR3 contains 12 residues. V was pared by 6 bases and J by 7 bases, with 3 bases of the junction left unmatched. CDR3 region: CSAPGQGNEQFF. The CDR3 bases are TGCAGTGCCCCGGGACAGGGGAATGAGCAGTTCTTC.

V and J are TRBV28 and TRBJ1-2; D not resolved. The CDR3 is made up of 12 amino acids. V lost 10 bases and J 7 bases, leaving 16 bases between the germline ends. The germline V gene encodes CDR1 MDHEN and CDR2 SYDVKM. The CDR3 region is CATLSGSAGYTF. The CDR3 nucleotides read TGTGCCACCCTATCTGGCTCCGCTGGCTACACCTTC.

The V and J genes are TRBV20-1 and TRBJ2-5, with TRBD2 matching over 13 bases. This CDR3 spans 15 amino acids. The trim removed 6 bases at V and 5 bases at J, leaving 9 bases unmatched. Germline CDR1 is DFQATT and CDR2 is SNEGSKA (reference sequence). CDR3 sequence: CSARGGLAGMETQYF. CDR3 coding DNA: TGCAGTGCCCGAGGGGGACTAGCGGGAATGGAGACCCAGTACTTC.

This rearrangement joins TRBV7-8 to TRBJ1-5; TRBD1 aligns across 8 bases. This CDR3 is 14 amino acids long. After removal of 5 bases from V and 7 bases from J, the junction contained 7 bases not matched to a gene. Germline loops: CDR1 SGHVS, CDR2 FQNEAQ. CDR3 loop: CASSRTGGVQPQHF. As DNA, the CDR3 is TGTGCCAGCAGCCGAACAGGGGGAGTGCAGCCCCAGCATTTT.

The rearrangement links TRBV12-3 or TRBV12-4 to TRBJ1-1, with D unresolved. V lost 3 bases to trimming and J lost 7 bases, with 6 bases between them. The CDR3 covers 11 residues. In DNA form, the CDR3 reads TGTGCCAGCAGTTTGGTTGTTGAAGCTTTCTTT. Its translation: CASSLVVEAFF.

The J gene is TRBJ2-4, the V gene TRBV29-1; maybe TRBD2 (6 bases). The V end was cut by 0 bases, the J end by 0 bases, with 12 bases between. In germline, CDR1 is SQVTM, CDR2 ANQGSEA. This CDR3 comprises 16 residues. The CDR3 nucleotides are TGCAGCGTTGAAGAAACGGGAGACCCAGCCAAAAACATTCAGTACTTC. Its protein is CSVEETGDPAKNIQYF.

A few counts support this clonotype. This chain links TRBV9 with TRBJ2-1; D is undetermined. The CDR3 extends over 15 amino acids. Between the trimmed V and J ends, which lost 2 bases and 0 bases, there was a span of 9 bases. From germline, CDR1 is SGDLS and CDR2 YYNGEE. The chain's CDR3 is CASSVVPRSYNEQFF. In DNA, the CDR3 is TGTGCCAGCAGCGTCGTCCCACGCTCCTACAATGAGCAGTTCTTC. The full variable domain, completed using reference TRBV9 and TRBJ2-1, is DSGVTQTPKHLITATGQRVTLRCSPRSGDLSVYWYQQSLDQGLQFLIQYYNGEERAKGNILERFSAQQFPDLHSELNLSSLELGDSALYFCASSVVPRSYNEQFFGPGTRLTVL.

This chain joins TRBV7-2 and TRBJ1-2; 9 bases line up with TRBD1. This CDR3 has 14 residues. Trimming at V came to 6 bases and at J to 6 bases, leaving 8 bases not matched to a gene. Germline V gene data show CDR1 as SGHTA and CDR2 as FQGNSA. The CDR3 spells CASSFTGGADGYTF. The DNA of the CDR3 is TGTGCCAGCAGTTTTACAGGGGGCGCGGATGGCTACACCTTC.

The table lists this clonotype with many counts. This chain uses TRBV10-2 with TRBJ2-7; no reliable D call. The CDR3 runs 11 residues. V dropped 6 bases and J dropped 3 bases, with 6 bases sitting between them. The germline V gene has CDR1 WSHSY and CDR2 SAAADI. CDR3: CASSENYEQYF. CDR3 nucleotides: TGCGCCAGCAGCGAGAACTACGAGCAGTACTTC.

The CDR3 DNA follows: TGTGCCAGCAGTCCCGAGGCTAGCTACGAGCAGTACTTC. This translates into CASSPEASYEQYF. This chain links TRBV7-2 with TRBJ2-7; D gene ambiguous. The V and J ends lost 6 bases and 3 bases respectively, with 12 bases between them. The CDR3 totals 13 residues. Per germline, CDR1 SGHTA and CDR2 FQGNSA.

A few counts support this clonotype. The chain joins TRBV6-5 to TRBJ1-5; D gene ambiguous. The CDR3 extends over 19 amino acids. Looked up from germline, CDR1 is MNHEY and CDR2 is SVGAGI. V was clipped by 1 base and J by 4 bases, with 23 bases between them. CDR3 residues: CASSYYHHRPLEPNQPQHF. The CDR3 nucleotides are TGTGCCAGCAGTTACTACCACCACCGCCCCTTAGAACCGAATCAGCCCCAGCATTTT.

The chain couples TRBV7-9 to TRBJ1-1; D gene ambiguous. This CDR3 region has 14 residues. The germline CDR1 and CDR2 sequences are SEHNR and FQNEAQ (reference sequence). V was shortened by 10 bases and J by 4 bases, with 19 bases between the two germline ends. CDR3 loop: CAIVDNSGGTEAFF. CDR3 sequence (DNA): TGTGCCATTGTCGACAACTCGGGTGGCACTGAAGCTTTCTTT.

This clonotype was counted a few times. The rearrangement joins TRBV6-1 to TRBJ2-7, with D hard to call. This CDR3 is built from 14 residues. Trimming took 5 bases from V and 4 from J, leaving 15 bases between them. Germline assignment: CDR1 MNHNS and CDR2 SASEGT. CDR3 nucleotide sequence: TGTGCCAGCAGTCTAACAAGAAGTCTTTACGAGCAGTACTTC. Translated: CASSLTRSLYEQYF.

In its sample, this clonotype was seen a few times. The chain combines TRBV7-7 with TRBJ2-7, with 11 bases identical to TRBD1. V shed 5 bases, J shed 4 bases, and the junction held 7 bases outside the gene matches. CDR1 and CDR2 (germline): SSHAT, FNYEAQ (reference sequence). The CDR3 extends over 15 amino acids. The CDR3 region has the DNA TGTGCCAGCAGCCCCGGGACAGGGGGGAGATACGAGCAGTACTTC. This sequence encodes CASSPGTGGRYEQYF.

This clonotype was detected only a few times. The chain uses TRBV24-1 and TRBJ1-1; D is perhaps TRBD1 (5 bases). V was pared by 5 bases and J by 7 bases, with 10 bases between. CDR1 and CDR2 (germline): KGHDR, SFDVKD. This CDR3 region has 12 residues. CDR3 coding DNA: TGTGCCACCAGTGCGACGGGGGATGAAGCTTTCTTT. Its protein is CATSATGDEAFF.

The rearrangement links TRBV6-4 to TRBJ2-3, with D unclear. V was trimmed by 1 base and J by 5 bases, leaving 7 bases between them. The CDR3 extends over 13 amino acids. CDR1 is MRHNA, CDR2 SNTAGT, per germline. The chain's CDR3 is CASSDLSGDTQYF. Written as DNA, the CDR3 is TGTGCCAGCAGTGACTTATCTGGAGATACGCAGTATTTT.

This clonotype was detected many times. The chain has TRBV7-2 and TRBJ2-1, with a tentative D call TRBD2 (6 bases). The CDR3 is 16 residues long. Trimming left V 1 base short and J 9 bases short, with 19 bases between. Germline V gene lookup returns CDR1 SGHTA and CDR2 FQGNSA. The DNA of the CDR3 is TGTGCCAGCAGCTTAGACGGTTTGCTAGCGTCGCCTGAGCAGTTCTTC. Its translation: CASSLDGLLASPEQFF.

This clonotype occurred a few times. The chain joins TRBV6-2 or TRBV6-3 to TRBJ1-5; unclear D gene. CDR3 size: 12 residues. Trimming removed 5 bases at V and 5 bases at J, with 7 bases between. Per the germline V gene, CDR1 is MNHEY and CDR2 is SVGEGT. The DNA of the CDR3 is TGTGCCAGCAGTAGACCCTATCAGCCCCAGCATTTT. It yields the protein CASSRPYQPQHF.

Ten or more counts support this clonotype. CDR3 DNA sequence: TGTGCCAGCAGCGTAGAGCGACAGGGGGTAAACACCGGGGAGCTGTTTTTT. Translation gives CASSVERQGVNTGELFF. The chain employs TRBV9 and TRBJ2-2, with 9 bases that match TRBD1. The CDR3 extends over 17 amino acids. CDR1 SGDLS and CDR2 YYNGEE come from the germline V gene. V was clipped by 0 bases and J by 2 bases; unmatched bases: 5.

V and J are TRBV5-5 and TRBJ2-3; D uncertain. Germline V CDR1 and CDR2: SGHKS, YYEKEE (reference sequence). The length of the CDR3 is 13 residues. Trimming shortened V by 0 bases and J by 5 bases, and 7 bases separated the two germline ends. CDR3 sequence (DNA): TGTGCCAGCAGCTTGGAACCGGTAGATACGCAGTATTTT. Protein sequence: CASSLEPVDTQYF.

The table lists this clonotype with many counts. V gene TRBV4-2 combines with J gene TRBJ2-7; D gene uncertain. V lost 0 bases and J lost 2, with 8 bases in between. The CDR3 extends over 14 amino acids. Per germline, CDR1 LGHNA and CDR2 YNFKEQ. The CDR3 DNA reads TGTGCCAGCAGCCAAGACCGCGCCGCCTACGAGCAGTACTTC. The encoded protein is CASSQDRAAYEQYF.